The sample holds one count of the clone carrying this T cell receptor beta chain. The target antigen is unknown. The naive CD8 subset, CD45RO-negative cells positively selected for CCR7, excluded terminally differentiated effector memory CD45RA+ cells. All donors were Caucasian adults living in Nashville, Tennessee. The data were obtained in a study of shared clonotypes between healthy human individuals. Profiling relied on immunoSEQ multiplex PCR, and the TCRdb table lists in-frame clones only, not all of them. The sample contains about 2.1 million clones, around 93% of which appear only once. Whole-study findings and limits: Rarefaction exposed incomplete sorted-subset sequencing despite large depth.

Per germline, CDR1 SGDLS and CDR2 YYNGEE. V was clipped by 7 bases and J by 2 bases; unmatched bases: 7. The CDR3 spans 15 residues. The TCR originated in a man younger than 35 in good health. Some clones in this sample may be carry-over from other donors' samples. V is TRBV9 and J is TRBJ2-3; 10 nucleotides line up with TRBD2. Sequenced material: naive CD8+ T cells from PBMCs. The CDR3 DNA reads TGTGCCAGCGGCATAAGCGGGAGGGCCACAGATACGCAGTATTTT. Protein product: CASGISGRATDTQYF. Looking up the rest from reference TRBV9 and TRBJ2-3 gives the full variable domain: DSGVTQTPKHLITATGQRVTLRCSPRSGDLSVYWYQQSLDQGLQFLIQYYNGEERAKGNILERFSAQQFPDLHSELNLSSLELGDSALYFCASGISGRATDTQYFGPGTRLTVL.